These 22 T cell receptor beta chains came from one sample sequenced in a study of cytomegalovirus exposure and HLA in healthy donors. With 60 Vbeta and 13 Jbeta primers, the PCR was carried out. The table came from immunoSEQ multiplex PCR; TCRdb's copy has only in-frame clones and leaves some out. The repertoire has 150,000 to 200,000 clones, roughly 80% of them found once; the top ten carry about 12%. Sequenced: PBMCs. These TCRs come from a woman aged 50 to 60 in good health and CMV-seropositive.

This clone was counted a single time. The rearrangement joins TRBV6-6 to TRBJ1-2; a possible D gene is TRBD1 (6 bases). CDR3 length: 14 amino acids. The V end was cut by 6 bases, the J end by 2 bases, with 13 bases between. Germline assignment: CDR1 MNHNY and CDR2 SVGAGI (reference sequence). DNA for the CDR3: TGTGCCAGCAGCTACAGGGAGGGGAACTATGGCTACACCTTC. The encoded protein is CASSYREGNYGYTF.

The V gene is TRBV6-5, the J gene TRBJ1-1, with D possibly being TRBD1 (5 bases). Deletions cut 1 base from V and 9 bases from J, with 15 bases between. Germline V gives CDR1 MNHEY, CDR2 SVGAGI. CDR3 length: 14 residues. CDR3 in DNA: TGTGCCAGCAGTTACTTAGGAGGGCAGGGTAAAGCTTTCTTT. Translated, it gives CASSYLGGQGKAFF.

The J gene is TRBJ2-3, the V gene TRBV5-1; D unclear. The CDR3 has 13 residues. V was shortened by 1 base and J by 6 bases, with 9 bases between the two germline ends. Germline-derived CDR1 and CDR2 are SGHRS and YFSETQ. As DNA, the CDR3 is TGCGCCAGCAGCTTGATGCCCGGGGATACGCAGTATTTT. Translating gives CASSLMPGDTQYF.

In DNA, the CDR3 is TGTGCCAGCAGCCATCTAGCTGCCGAGCAGTACTTC. This sequence encodes CASSHLAAEQYF. This chain joins TRBV5-4 and TRBJ2-7, with D maybe TRBD2 (5 bases). The V gene lost 4 bases and the J gene lost 6 bases, with 11 bases spanning the gap. The CDR3 spans 12 residues. Germline lookup yields CDR1 SGHNT and CDR2 YYREEE (reference sequence).

V usage is TRBV5-8 and J usage is TRBJ1-2; the match to TRBD1 covers 7 bases. The CDR3 totals 15 residues. In germline, CDR1 is SGHTS, CDR2 YDEGEE. V lost 0 bases and J lost 0; bases outside the gene matches: 2. In DNA form, the CDR3 reads TGTGCCAGCAGCTTGGCAGGGGGGACTAACTATGGCTACACCTTC. Translated, it gives CASSLAGGTNYGYTF. The whole variable domain, remainder taken from reference TRBV5-8 and TRBJ1-2, is EAGVTQSPTHLIKTRGQQATLRCSPISGHTSVYWYQQALGLGLQFLLWYDEGEERNRGNFPPRFSGRQFPNYSSELNVNALELEDSALYLCASSLAGGTNYGYTFGSGTRLTVV.

The chain carries TRBV10-2 and TRBJ2-2; 7 bases agree with TRBD2. The CDR3 extends over 18 amino acids. V gave up 4 bases and J gave up 3 bases; unmatched junction bases: 14. CDR1 and CDR2 from the germline V gene are WSHSY and SAAADI. CDR3 sequence: CASSARTSDPAHTGELFF. CDR3 nucleotide sequence: TGCGCCAGCAGTGCGAGGACTAGTGACCCCGCACACACCGGGGAGCTGTTTTTT.

This clone came up many times. V usage is TRBV18 and J usage is TRBJ2-7; 8 positions match TRBD2. Trimming removed 6 bases from V and 3 bases from J; junction bases left unmatched: 4. The CDR3 is 13 residues long. Germline CDR1 and CDR2: KGHSH and LQKENI. The CDR3 nucleotides are TGTGCCAGCTCCCGGGAGGGGAACTACGAGCAGTACTTC. This codes for CASSREGNYEQYF.

The gene calls are TRBV6-5 and TRBJ2-2; unclear D gene. V was pared by 4 bases and J by 1 base, with 10 bases between. The CDR3 covers 15 residues. Germline V gene sequence: CDR1 MNHEY, CDR2 SVGAGI. The CDR3 reads CASSFGAQNTGELFF. The CDR3 nucleotides are TGTGCCAGCAGTTTCGGAGCGCAGAACACCGGGGAGCTGTTTTTT.

The chain recombines TRBV21-1 with TRBJ1-6; no check of the table's D call, TRBD1, against the DNA was made. TRBV21-1 is shown as a pseudogene. The CDR3 extends over 15 amino acids. This CDR3 reads CASSKAATDNSPLHF. The DNA for the CDR3 is TGTGCCAGCAGCAAAGCCGCGACAGATAATTCACCCCTCCACTTT.

The genes are TRBV5-4 and TRBJ1-1, with D tentatively TRBD1 (6 bases). V was clipped by 4 bases and J by 0 bases, with 13 bases between them. The CDR3 runs to 15 residues. Germline V lookup: CDR1 SGHNT, CDR2 YYREEE (reference sequence). CDR3 region: CASSQDRIMNTEAFF. CDR3 DNA: TGTGCCAGCAGCCAAGACAGGATCATGAACACTGAAGCTTTCTTT.

This clone was detected only a few times. The chain couples TRBV9 to TRBJ2-2; 12 nucleotides line up with TRBD2. The V and J ends lost 0 bases and 0 bases, in that order; junction bases with no gene match: 3. The germline CDR1 and CDR2 sequences are SGDLS and YYNGEE. The length of the CDR3 is 18 residues. CDR3 sequence: CASSVVGLAGSNTGELFF. Written as DNA, the CDR3 is TGTGCCAGCAGCGTAGTCGGACTAGCGGGGTCGAACACCGGGGAGCTGTTTTTT.

The chain joins TRBV9 to TRBJ2-5, with 8 bases that match TRBD2. Germline lookup yields CDR1 SGDLS and CDR2 YYNGEE. Trimming cost V 3 bases and J 6 bases; bases outside gene matches: 13. The CDR3 runs 16 residues. CDR3 in DNA: TGTGCCAGCAGCGCCGATCTAACGGGGGGGCCGCAGACCCAGTACTTC. Translated: CASSADLTGGPQTQYF.

The rearrangement uses TRBV6-1 and TRBJ2-2, with TRBD2 identical over 8 bases. Losses at the gene ends were 2 bases for V and 4 bases for J; bases not matched to a gene: 6. The CDR3 spans 16 residues. Germline CDR1 MNHNS, CDR2 SASEGT. The DNA of the CDR3 is TGTGCCAGCAGTGAAAGGACTAGCTTGGTCACCGGGGAGCTGTTTTTT. This encodes CASSERTSLVTGELFF.

The chain uses TRBV7-4 and TRBJ1-2; no reliable D call. Germline V gene lookup returns CDR1 SGHVT and CDR2 SQSDAQ. There are 13 residues in the CDR3. V lost 8 bases to trimming and J lost 5 bases, with 15 bases between them. CDR3: CASLVAHKYGYTF. CDR3 coding DNA: TGTGCCAGCCTCGTAGCCCACAAGTATGGCTACACCTTC.

The rearrangement links TRBV28 to TRBJ1-4, with D possibly being TRBD1 (6 bases). CDR1 is MDHEN and CDR2 is SYDVKM in the germline V gene. Trimming removed 5 bases at V and 5 bases at J, with 30 bases between. The CDR3 has 20 residues. The CDR3 loop reads CASSTIRLGTTPRGNEKLFF. CDR3 bases: TGTGCCAGCAGTACAATTCGACTGGGGACAACCCCAAGGGGAAATGAAAAACTGTTTTTT.

The J gene is TRBJ1-1, the V gene TRBV29-1; D is possibly TRBD1 (5 bases). The length of the CDR3 is 11 residues. Germline V gives CDR1 SQVTM, CDR2 ANQGSEA. Trimming pared 3 bases from V and 11 bases from J, leaving 13 bases between. The CDR3 nucleotides read TGCAGCGTTGATTGGGGCGGGGAGGCTTTCTTT. Its protein product is CSVDWGGEAFF.

The chain couples TRBV25-1 to TRBJ1-2; 9 bases are a match to TRBD1. CDR1 is MGHDK, CDR2 SYGVNS, per germline. The J segment lost 0 bases and the V segment lost 8 bases, leaving 7 bases of the junction unmatched. There are 15 residues in the CDR3. CDR3: CASVRDRDSNYGYTF. As DNA, the CDR3 is TGTGCCAGCGTCCGGGACAGGGACTCTAACTATGGCTACACCTTC.

The V and J genes are TRBV30 and TRBJ2-7; TRBD1 agrees at 7 bases. Germline V gives CDR1 GTSNPN, CDR2 SVGIG (reference sequence). V was pared by 0 bases and J by 0 bases, with 8 bases of the junction left unmatched. This CDR3 is built from 16 residues. The CDR3: CAWSVHGRGSSYEQYF. The CDR3 bases are TGTGCCTGGAGTGTACATGGCAGGGGGAGCTCCTACGAGCAGTACTTC.

The gene calls are TRBV18 and TRBJ2-5, with a tentative D call TRBD1 (5 bases). Trimming took 0 bases from V and 2 from J, leaving 13 bases between them. The CDR3 is made up of 16 amino acids. CDR1 and CDR2 (germline): KGHSH, LQKENI. The chain's CDR3 is CASSPPKGQGQETQYF. In nucleotides, the CDR3 is TGTGCCAGCTCACCACCGAAAGGGCAGGGTCAAGAGACCCAGTACTTC.

The J gene is TRBJ2-5, the V gene TRBV13; TRBD1 matches 7 bases. Germline V gives CDR1 PRHDT, CDR2 FYEKMQ (reference sequence). V lost 0 bases, J lost 2 bases, and 6 bases stayed unmatched. This CDR3 is built from 16 residues. CDR3 coding DNA: TGTGCCAGCAGCTTAGGGACAGGGCCTTTACAAGAGACCCAGTACTTC. Its translation: CASSLGTGPLQETQYF.

The chain recombines TRBV2 with TRBJ2-2, with TRBD1 matching over 10 bases. Germline CDR1 SNHLY, CDR2 FYNNEI. Trimming cost V 5 bases and J 5 bases; bases outside gene matches: 11. There are 17 residues in the CDR3. The CDR3 region has the DNA TGTGCCAGCAGTAGAGACAGGGGGCACTTCGTTACCGGGGAGCTGTTTTTT. This codes for CASSRDRGHFVTGELFF.

This chain links TRBV5-7 with TRBJ2-3; possibly TRBD2 for D (7 bases). TRBV5-7 is given ORF status, its function remaining uncertain. V was pared by 4 bases and J by 0 bases, with 21 bases between. The CDR3 extends over 18 amino acids. The CDR3 DNA sequence: TGTGCCAGCAGCCAAGCTATCGGGGGCGGGAGTAGCACAGATACGCAGTATTTT. Translating it yields CASSQAIGGGSSTDTQYF.